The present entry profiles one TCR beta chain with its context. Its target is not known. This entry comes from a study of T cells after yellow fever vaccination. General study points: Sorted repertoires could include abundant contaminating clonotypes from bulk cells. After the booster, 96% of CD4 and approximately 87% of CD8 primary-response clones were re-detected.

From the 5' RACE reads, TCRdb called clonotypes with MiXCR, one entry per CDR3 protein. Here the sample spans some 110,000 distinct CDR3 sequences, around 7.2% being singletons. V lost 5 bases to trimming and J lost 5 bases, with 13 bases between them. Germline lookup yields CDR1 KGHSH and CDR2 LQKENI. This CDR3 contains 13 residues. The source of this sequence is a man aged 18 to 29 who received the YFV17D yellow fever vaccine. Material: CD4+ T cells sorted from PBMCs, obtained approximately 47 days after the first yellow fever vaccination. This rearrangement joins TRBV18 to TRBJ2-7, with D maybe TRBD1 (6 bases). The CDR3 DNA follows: TGTGCCAGCTCAGCCAACAGGGCCGACGAGCAGTACTTC. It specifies CASSANRADEQYF.